The T cell receptor (beta chain) under discussion was sequenced for a study of persistence of HIV-infected CD4 T cells. Germline lookup yields CDR1 SGHDT and CDR2 YYEEEE. This CDR3 spans 13 amino acids. V was pared by 1 base and J by 9 bases, with 3 bases of the junction left unmatched. The stimulus was an HIV-1 Gag 15-mer peptide pool, 0.85 to 1 ug/peptide/mL. Sorted nonresponding memory CD4+ T cells were CD40L-negative, CD69-negative, CD45RO-high. Donors had undetectable plasma HIV-1 RNA, under 50 copies/mL, for 4+ years. Stimulated PBMCs had first been depleted of CD8+ T cells. In its sample, this clone was seen once. What it recognizes is unknown. The immunoSEQ assay was version 4, run in survey mode. TCRdb's table, derived via immunoSEQ multiplex PCR, lists solely in-frame clones and lacks some. The sample yields approximately 34,000 clones, around four fifths seen once.

The chain carries TRBV5-6 and TRBJ2-1, with TRBD1 matching 8 bases. This receptor was taken from an adult woman with HIV who was CMV-seropositive. The input for sequencing was CD4+ T cells sorted from PBMCs after approximately 19-hour stimulation, taken from a patient who received antiretroviral therapy. In DNA, the CDR3 is TGTGCCAGCAGCTTGTTGGGACAGGCTGAGCAGTTCTTC. Translated, it gives CASSLLGQAEQFF. The full variable domain, with the rest looked up from reference TRBV5-6 and TRBJ2-1, is DAGVTQSPTHLIKTRGQQVTLRCSPKSGHDTVSWYQQALGQGPQFIFQYYEEEERQRGNFPDRFSGHQFPNYSSELNVNALLLGDSALYLCASSLLGQAEQFFGPGTRLTVL.